The 20 T cell receptor beta chains in this list originate from one sample, sequenced in a study of CD8+ T cells in alopecia areata. This sample's treatment: oral pan-JAK inhibitor, 5-10 mg twice daily. In each case, RNA was isolated and then reverse transcribed into cDNA as the sequencing template. Generated by immunoSEQ multiplex PCR, the TCRdb table keeps only in-frame clones and is missing some. Of some 150,000 clones in the sample, less than 75% were seen once. Material: CD4+ T cells sorted from blood, obtained at approximately week 55, from a patient treated with tofacitinib. These receptors all stem from a human donor with alopecia areata.

CDR3 nucleotides: TGTGCCAGCCACCCTTCGGGTCAAGAGACCCAGTACTTC. Translation gives CASHPSGQETQYF. This chain joins TRBV5-4 and TRBJ2-5, with no clear D. Germline V lookup: CDR1 SGHNT, CDR2 YYREEE (reference sequence). Trimming removed 7 bases at V and 2 bases at J, with 12 bases between. The CDR3 loop spans 13 amino acids.

This chain joins TRBV11-1 and TRBJ1-6; D possibly corresponds to TRBD1 (6 bases). Germline lookup yields CDR1 SGHAT and CDR2 FQDESV (reference sequence). The CDR3 length is 14 residues. V was cut by 5 bases and J by 7 bases, with 12 bases left in between. The CDR3 nucleotides read TGTGCCAGCAGCACGGGACAAAGAAATTCACCCCTCCACTTT. Protein product: CASSTGQRNSPLHF.

In its sample, this clone was seen a few times. V is TRBV7-9 and J is TRBJ2-7; the D is unclear. The CDR3 covers 12 residues. Germline CDR1 is SEHNR and CDR2 is FQNEAQ (reference sequence). Trimming removed 5 bases from V and 5 bases from J, with 10 bases in between. The CDR3 here is CASSNLVHEQYF. The CDR3 DNA sequence: TGTGCCAGCAGCAACCTAGTCCACGAGCAGTACTTC.

V usage is TRBV27 and J usage is TRBJ1-4; 7 nucleotides line up with TRBD1. The V and J ends lost 4 bases and 5 bases, in that order; junction bases with no gene match: 7. CDR1 and CDR2 (germline): MNHEY, SMNVEV (reference sequence). CDR3 length: 15 amino acids. The CDR3 protein is CASSSQGDGNEKLFF. Written as DNA, the CDR3 is TGTGCCAGCAGTTCCCAGGGGGACGGGAATGAAAAACTGTTTTTT. The full variable domain, rest sourced from reference TRBV27 and TRBJ1-4, is EAQVTQNPRYLITVTGKKLTVTCSQNMNHEYMSWYRQDPGLGLRQIYYSMNVEVTDKGDVPEGYKVSRKEKRNFPLILESPSPNQTSLYFCASSSQGDGNEKLFFGSGTQLSVL.

The chain uses TRBV9 and TRBJ2-3; D uncertain. V shed 0 bases and J shed 2 bases, with 7 bases lying between them. Germline V lookup: CDR1 SGDLS, CDR2 YYNGEE. This CDR3 is built from 14 residues. CDR3 nucleotide sequence: TGTGCCAGCAGCGTAGCTGGGCTCACAGATACGCAGTATTTT. Its protein product is CASSVAGLTDTQYF. Filled out from reference TRBV9 and TRBJ2-3, the complete variable domain reads DSGVTQTPKHLITATGQRVTLRCSPRSGDLSVYWYQQSLDQGLQFLIQYYNGEERAKGNILERFSAQQFPDLHSELNLSSLELGDSALYFCASSVAGLTDTQYFGPGTRLTVL.

The V and J genes are TRBV5-6 and TRBJ1-5; no clear D gene. CDR3 length: 13 residues. Germline V gene lookup returns CDR1 SGHDT and CDR2 YYEEEE. V lost 10 bases, J lost 2 bases, and 13 bases lay in between. The CDR3 loop is CASSLWGNQPQHF. The CDR3 DNA sequence: TGTGCCTCCTCCCTTTGGGGCAATCAGCCCCAGCATTTT. Together with reference TRBV5-6 and TRBJ1-5, the CDR3 gives the full variable domain: DAGVTQSPTHLIKTRGQQVTLRCSPKSGHDTVSWYQQALGQGPQFIFQYYEEEERQRGNFPDRFSGHQFPNYSSELNVNALLLGDSALYLCASSLWGNQPQHFGDGTRLSIL.

The J gene is TRBJ2-5, the V gene TRBV7-2; 12 nucleotides align to TRBD1. CDR1 and CDR2 (germline): SGHTA, FQGNSA. The V and J ends lost 5 bases and 5 bases, in that order; junction bases with no gene match: 3. The CDR3 runs 14 residues. This CDR3 is CASSRDRGRETQYF. In nucleotides, the CDR3 is TGTGCCAGCAGCCGGGACAGGGGGCGGGAGACCCAGTACTTC.

This clone has only a few counts. This chain connects TRBV30 to TRBJ2-1; 7 bases agree with TRBD1. Germline V lookup: CDR1 GTSNPN, CDR2 SVGIG (reference sequence). CDR3 length equals 17 residues. J was trimmed by 0 bases and V by 2 bases; bases with no gene match: 10. CDR3 DNA sequence: TGTGCCTGGAGTCGAAGACAGGGTTACAGCTCCTACAATGAGCAGTTCTTC. Amino acid sequence: CAWSRRQGYSSYNEQFF.

The chain uses TRBV5-1 and TRBJ1-6; TRBD1 matches 11 bases. Losses at the gene ends were 4 bases for V and 5 bases for J; bases not matched to a gene: 5. The CDR3 has 16 amino acids. Germline values: CDR1 SGHRS, CDR2 YFSETQ. The chain's CDR3 is CASSLGQGADNSPLHF. The CDR3 nucleotides read TGCGCCAGCAGCCTCGGACAGGGGGCTGATAATTCACCCCTCCACTTT.

This chain joins TRBV4-1 and TRBJ1-3; D not resolved. Germline CDR1 reads MGHRA; CDR2 reads YSYEKL. This CDR3 is built from 15 residues. The V end was cut by 3 bases, the J end by 0 bases, with 9 bases between. The CDR3: CASSQGKISGNTIYF. CDR3 coding DNA: TGCGCCAGCAGCCAGGGGAAGATCTCTGGAAACACCATATATTTT.

The chain employs TRBV12-5 and TRBJ1-5, with 9 nucleotides matching TRBD1. The CDR3 is 16 residues long. CDR1 and CDR2 (germline): LGHNT, FRNRAP. Trimming cost V 4 bases and J 5 bases; bases outside gene matches: 9. CDR3 sequence reads: CASGWMGQGNHQPQHF. CDR3 bases: TGTGCTAGTGGTTGGATGGGACAGGGAAATCATCAGCCCCAGCATTTT.

This clone has only a few counts. V is TRBV5-1 and J is TRBJ2-3; tentative D call: TRBD2 (6 bases). The CDR3 is 15 residues long. The V gene's germline CDR1 is SGHRS and CDR2 YFSETQ. V lost 1 base and J 5 bases, leaving 14 bases between the germline ends. CDR3 in DNA: TGCGCCAGCAGCTTGAGGATTTCCGGGGGAGATACGCAGTATTTT. It specifies CASSLRISGGDTQYF.

The chain has TRBV5-6 and TRBJ1-2, with D unclear. Deletions cut 2 bases from V and 6 bases from J, with 5 bases between. This CDR3 contains 11 residues. CDR1 is SGHDT and CDR2 is YYEEEE in the germline V gene. The CDR3: CASSFSNGYTF. Written as DNA, the CDR3 is TGTGCCAGCAGCTTTAGTAATGGCTACACCTTC. Full variable domain (outside the CDR3, taken from reference TRBV5-6 and TRBJ1-2): DAGVTQSPTHLIKTRGQQVTLRCSPKSGHDTVSWYQQALGQGPQFIFQYYEEEERQRGNFPDRFSGHQFPNYSSELNVNALLLGDSALYLCASSFSNGYTFGSGTRLTVV.

This clone appeared a few times. The rearrangement links TRBV5-4 to TRBJ2-7; the D gene is possibly TRBD2 (5 bases). The length of the CDR3 is 13 residues. CDR1 SGHNT and CDR2 YYREEE come from the germline V gene (reference sequence). Trimming pared 4 bases from V and 0 bases from J, leaving 8 bases between. The CDR3 reads CASSPGSSYEQYF. The DNA for the CDR3 is TGTGCCAGCAGCCCTGGGAGCTCCTACGAGCAGTACTTC. The variable domain in full, with the rest retrieved from reference TRBV5-4 and TRBJ2-7, is ETGVTQSPTHLIKTRGQQVTLRCSSQSGHNTVSWYQQALGQGPQFIFQYYREEENGRGNFPPRFSGLQFPNYSSELNVNALELDDSALYLCASSPGSSYEQYFGPGTRLTVT.

The table lists this clone with a few counts. The chain carries TRBV18 and TRBJ2-5, with D uncertain. In germline, CDR1 is KGHSH, CDR2 LQKENI. The CDR3 runs 16 residues. The V gene lost 1 base and the J gene lost 1 base, with 13 bases spanning the gap. The chain's CDR3 is CASSPLAKVLQETQYF. DNA for the CDR3: TGTGCCAGCTCACCACTGGCAAAGGTCCTCCAAGAGACCCAGTACTTC.

This chain connects TRBV12-5 to TRBJ2-7; D is unclear. V gave up 7 bases and J gave up 1 base, with 11 bases separating them. CDR1 is LGHNT, CDR2 FRNRAP, per germline. The CDR3 is 13 amino acids. The DNA for the CDR3 is TGTGCTAGTGTTCCTCCAGGATCCTACGAGCAGTACTTC. Translating it yields CASVPPGSYEQYF.

The rearrangement joins TRBV4-2 to TRBJ2-3, with 8 nucleotides matching TRBD1. The CDR3 runs to 17 residues. V gave up 0 bases and J gave up 0 bases; unmatched junction bases: 5. Per the germline V gene, CDR1 is LGHNA and CDR2 is YNFKEQ. The CDR3 DNA reads as TGTGCCAGCAGCCAAGACGTCCAGGGGGCAAGCACAGATACGCAGTATTTT. Translating gives CASSQDVQGASTDTQYF.

This clone showed up just once. This chain uses TRBV9 with TRBJ2-3, with D possibly being TRBD1 (6 bases). Trimming stripped 0 bases from V and 5 bases from J, with 16 bases between. The CDR3 covers 16 residues. Per germline, CDR1 SGDLS and CDR2 YYNGEE. CDR3 region: CASSVGVASGVDTQYF. In DNA form, the CDR3 reads TGTGCCAGCAGCGTAGGGGTAGCGTCAGGGGTAGATACGCAGTATTTT.

The table lists this clone with a few counts. This chain joins TRBV18 and TRBJ2-3, with D perhaps matching TRBD2 (6 bases). Germline CDR1 is KGHSH and CDR2 is LQKENI. The V end was cut by 6 bases, the J end by 5 bases, with 15 bases between. This CDR3 has 14 amino acids. For the CDR3, the DNA is TGTGCCAGCTCCCCTCGCAGAGCGGGAGATACGCAGTATTTT. It is translated as CASSPRRAGDTQYF.

The V call is TRBV7-3, the J call TRBJ2-1, with D unresolved. Germline CDR1 is SGHTA and CDR2 is FQGTGA. This CDR3 comprises 13 residues. Trimming shortened V by 4 bases and J by 3 bases, and 7 bases separated the two germline ends. CDR3 in amino acids: CASSSSRYNEQFF. The CDR3 DNA is TGTGCCAGCAGCTCCTCCCGCTACAATGAGCAGTTCTTC.